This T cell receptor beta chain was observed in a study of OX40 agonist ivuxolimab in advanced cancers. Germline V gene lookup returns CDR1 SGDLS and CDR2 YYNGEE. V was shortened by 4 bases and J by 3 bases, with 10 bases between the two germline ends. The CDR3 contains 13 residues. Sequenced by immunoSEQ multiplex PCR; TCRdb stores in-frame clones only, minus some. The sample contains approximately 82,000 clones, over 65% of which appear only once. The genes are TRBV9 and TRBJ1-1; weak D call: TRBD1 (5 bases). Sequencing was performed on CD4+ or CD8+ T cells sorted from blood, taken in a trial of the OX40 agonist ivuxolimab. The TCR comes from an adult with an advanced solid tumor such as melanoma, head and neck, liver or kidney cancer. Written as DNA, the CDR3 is TGTGCCAGCAGCAACCAGGGTGACACTGAAGCTTTCTTT. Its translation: CASSNQGDTEAFF.